This TCR beta chain was recorded in a study of cytomegalovirus exposure and HLA in healthy donors (dated by TCRdb to 2016 to 2017). Broadly, across the study: The 650 to 800 repertoires of the first cohort and the 110 or so validation repertoires were produced on the same platform, according to a later analysis. To predict cytomegalovirus infection status, the study combined high-throughput TCR immunosequencing, statistical association of individual TCRs with disease status, and machine learning. Along with the roughly 670-subject first cohort, a separate validation cohort of over a hundred different subjects was used. The study aimed to test whether signatures of past pathogen exposure could be identified by cataloging public T cell receptors. The full study reports these points: A later analysis found that TCRs clustered in the first cohort also tended to co-occur in the 95 to 150 validation repertoires, with 94% of cluster scores above 0. The classifier was reported to diagnose cytomegalovirus status with high specificity and sensitivity in both the original cohort and the validation cohort. The validation cohort had no HLA typing available for a later analysis, so co-occurrence within that cohort was assessed over all 110 or so repertoires. Most TCR sequences were seen in very few donors, while some public TCRs were found in many individuals. In the study, approximately 160 TCR beta chains were listed as associated with cytomegalovirus. According to the authors, the approach could potentially be generalized to other disease states and immunological phenotypes. In vitro tests confirmed that a few of the cytomegalovirus-associated TCR beta chains recognize cytomegalovirus antigens.

This clone occurred a few times. It lacks a known antigen. Per-nucleotide qualities are absent, and no much larger clonotype sits a single base away. The method was the immunoSEQ multiplex PCR assay. The authors' analysis ran thus. A statistical classification framework was developed to diagnose cytomegalovirus status using the catalog of TCR beta chain sequences. The source is immuneACCESS, and TCRdb retained only in-frame sequences with V and J called. Part of the clones is not carried over; for the studies checked, unresolved V genes explain less than half of this, and the remainder is unexplained. Clonal size and the V and J genes are those of that table, whereas D and trimming came from the DNA. This sample gives over 150,000 clones in total; about 82% of them show up just once. The ten largest clones take up less than 2.5% of the sample. Trimming at the junction amounts to 3 bases on V and 2 bases on J, and the germline ends lie 13 bases apart. The CDR3 measures 15 amino acids from cysteine to phenylalanine. CDR3 DNA is the only sequence kept; it has 45 bases, read in frame from the first base. Reading the germline V gene gives CDR1 KGHSH and CDR2 LQKENI.

Donors formed part of the validation cohort, which comprised approximately 130 subjects and was distinct from the first cohort of some 700 subjects. The rearranged chain carries TRBV18 and TRBJ1-2; the D segment cannot be called with confidence. The sample comprised PBMCs. The TCR comes from a human donor in good health. The CDR3 protein sequence reads: CASSPNNDGNYGYTF. The DNA sequence is given as TGTGCCAGCTCACCTAACAACGACGGGAACTATGGCTACACCTTC. The entire variable domain, with the stretches around the CDR3 drawn from the reference TRBV18 and TRBJ1-2 proteins, is NAGVMQNPRHLVRRRGQEARLRCSPMKGHSHVYWYRQLPEEGLKFMVYLQKENIIDESGMPKERFSAEFPKEGPSILRIQQVVRGDSAAYFCASSPNNDGNYGYTFGSGTRLTVV.